This TCR beta chain was found in a study of T cells in narcolepsy. Study background: Donors had narcolepsy type 1 or type 2, or were healthy controls.

The study's findings and limits: In some patient and control memory CD4+ samples, autoreactive clones were absent. Blood of same and different patients, but not healthy controls, reportedly held recurring autoreactive clonotypes. HCRT-specific and TRIB2-specific autoreactive clonotypes appeared among same-patient CSF and blood CD4+ clonotypes.

Repertoires were generated with immunoSEQ multiplex PCR, while TCRdb's copy carries only in-frame clones and drops some. The table lists some 25,000 clones, around two thirds of them singletons. Regarding this clone: Its specificity is not known.

The sequence came from a human donor in good health. Sequences were obtained from memory (CD45RA-) CD4+ T cells from blood.

CDR3: CASSVAEGASEKLFF. CDR3 bases: TGTGCCAGCAGCGTAGCGGAGGGGGCGAGTGAAAAACTGTTTTTT. The chain carries TRBV9 and TRBJ1-4, with 7 bases fitting TRBD1. Germline CDR1 and CDR2: SGDLS and YYNGEE. The CDR3 covers 15 residues. The ends lost 0 bases at V and 7 bases at J; junction bases unmatched: 6.